These 25 T cell receptor beta chains originate from one sample sequenced in a study of memory CD4+ T cells and cytomegalovirus serostatus (dated by TCRdb to about 2019). A FACSAria II was used to sort memory CD4+ T cells, defined as single viable CD3+CD4+CD8-CD45RO+ cells. Library preparation was by the immunoSEQ multiplex PCR assay. This is the immuneACCESS table as TCRdb keeps it, with only in-frame sequences that have V and J called. A part of the clones is gone; compared with another copy, unresolved V genes explain less than half, and the rest is unexplained. Across this sample there are around 88,000 clones, with 75% to 90% seen only once. 3.6% of the sample is taken by the ten largest. The sample consisted of memory CD4+ T cells from blood. All receptors come from an adult in good health and CMV-seropositive.

This chain connects TRBV27 to TRBJ2-2; D is possibly TRBD2 (6 bases). From germline, CDR1 is MNHEY and CDR2 SMNVEV (reference sequence). The CDR3 has 13 residues. Trimming removed 6 bases from V and 6 bases from J, with 11 bases in between. CDR3 residues: CASSRSGAGELFF. For the CDR3, the DNA is TGTGCCAGCAGCCGCTCGGGGGCCGGGGAGCTGTTTTTT.

The V gene is TRBV7-2, the J gene TRBJ1-5; D is unresolved. The CDR3 runs to 15 residues. Trimming stripped 5 bases from V and 2 bases from J, with 13 bases between. Germline CDR1 reads SGHTA; CDR2 reads FQGNSA. CDR3 nucleotide sequence: TGTGCCAGCAGCCAAATCGCTGGGGGCAATCAGCCCCAGCATTTT. It yields the protein CASSQIAGGNQPQHF.

V gene TRBV5-6 combines with J gene TRBJ1-1, with D perhaps matching TRBD1 (5 bases). The CDR3 loop spans 13 amino acids. Germline-derived CDR1 and CDR2 are SGHDT and YYEEEE. V was clipped by 2 bases and J by 4 bases, with 9 bases between them. The CDR3 DNA is TGTGCCAGCAGCTTCGGGGCGTTCACTGAAGCTTTCTTT. Translation: CASSFGAFTEAFF.

The chain joins TRBV4-2 to TRBJ2-7; 8 nucleotides align to TRBD2. This CDR3 is built from 18 residues. The junction had 15 bases not matched to a gene; V was cut back by 4 bases and J by 1 base. Germline V lookup: CDR1 LGHNA, CDR2 YNFKEQ. The CDR3: CASSPHRGGSGTSYEQYF. The DNA of the CDR3 is TGTGCCAGCAGCCCTCACAGAGGGGGTAGCGGGACATCCTACGAGCAGTACTTC.

The chain joins TRBV5-4 to TRBJ2-2; 7 bases match TRBD2. Unmatched junction bases numbered 6, after V lost 0 bases and J lost 1 base. Per the germline V gene, CDR1 is SGHNT and CDR2 is YYREEE (reference sequence). There are 17 residues in the CDR3. CDR3 protein: CASSLDGAGVNTGELFF. The DNA of the CDR3 is TGTGCCAGCAGCTTGGACGGGGCGGGAGTGAACACCGGGGAGCTGTTTTTT.

The chain has TRBV29-1 and TRBJ1-2, with 7 bases aligning to TRBD1. CDR3 length: 12 amino acids. Germline lookup yields CDR1 SQVTM and CDR2 ANQGSEA. Unmatched junction bases numbered 11, after V lost 8 bases and J lost 8 bases. The CDR3 loop is CSTRQGVGGYTF. DNA for the CDR3: TGCAGCACCCGACAGGGAGTGGGCGGCTACACCTTC.

The chain is built from TRBV4-2 and TRBJ2-3; the match to TRBD2 covers 7 bases. CDR3 length: 15 residues. V trimming: 1 base; J trimming: 3 bases; junction bases outside the gene matches: 4. Germline CDR1 and CDR2: LGHNA and YNFKEQ. The DNA for the CDR3 is TGTGCCAGCAGCCAAGTCGCGGGAGTAACAGATACGCAGTATTTT. Its protein product is CASSQVAGVTDTQYF.

This clone was seen just once. This chain uses TRBV6-1 with TRBJ1-2; no clear D gene. Germline V CDR1 and CDR2: MNHNS, SASEGT. The CDR3 totals 13 residues. The V and J ends lost 6 bases and 6 bases respectively, with 14 bases between them. This CDR3 reads CASSRTRRDGYTF. As DNA, the CDR3 is TGTGCCAGCAGCCGAACGCGTCGCGATGGCTACACCTTC.

The chain links TRBV4-3 to TRBJ1-2, with TRBD1 as a possible D gene (5 bases). This CDR3 has 14 amino acids. V lost 2 bases and J 4 bases, leaving 11 bases between the germline ends. The germline CDR1 and CDR2 sequences are LGHNA and YSLEER. The CDR3 region is CASSQQGVSYGYTF. DNA of the CDR3: TGCGCCAGCAGCCAACAAGGGGTGAGCTATGGCTACACCTTC.

The chain employs TRBV30 and TRBJ1-1; 10 bases fit TRBD1. This CDR3 is 12 amino acids long. V lost 8 bases, J lost 12 bases, and 12 bases stayed unmatched. Germline V gene data show CDR1 as GTSNPN and CDR2 as SVGIG (reference sequence). CDR3 residues: CANYPGQGYSFF. CDR3 sequence (DNA): TGTGCCAATTATCCGGGACAGGGGTATTCTTTCTTT.

The chain carries TRBV7-9 and TRBJ2-7, with D possibly being TRBD1 (5 bases). Per germline, CDR1 SEHNR and CDR2 FQNEAQ (reference sequence). This CDR3 has 13 residues. The V end lost 3 bases, the J end lost 2 bases, and 8 bases lay between the germline ends. The CDR3 loop is CASSFGRAYEQYF. The CDR3 bases are TGTGCCAGCAGCTTCGGCAGGGCCTACGAGCAGTACTTC.

The V call is TRBV2, the J call TRBJ2-1, with 10 bases that match TRBD1. Germline assignment: CDR1 SNHLY and CDR2 FYNNEI. V gave up 7 bases and J gave up 7 bases; unmatched junction bases: 7. The CDR3 is 14 residues long. The CDR3 is CASKDRGFVNEQFF. CDR3 coding DNA: TGTGCCAGCAAGGACAGGGGGTTTGTGAATGAGCAGTTCTTC.

The V and J genes are TRBV7-8 and TRBJ2-7; 8 positions match TRBD1. CDR1 and CDR2 from the germline V gene are SGHVS and FQNEAQ. The CDR3 extends over 14 amino acids. Trimming removed 5 bases from V and 0 bases from J; junction bases left unmatched: 3. The CDR3 region has the DNA TGTGCCAGCAGCCGCGGGACAGGCTCCTACGAGCAGTACTTC. Its translation: CASSRGTGSYEQYF.

This rearrangement joins TRBV7-6 to TRBJ2-3, with 12 nucleotides matching TRBD2. The CDR3 is 16 residues long. J was trimmed by 2 bases and V by 1 base; bases with no gene match: 1. The germline gives CDR1 SGHVS, CDR2 FNYEAQ. CDR3 residues: CASSLGTSGNTDTQYF. CDR3 sequence (DNA): TGTGCCAGCAGCTTAGGGACTAGCGGGAACACAGATACGCAGTATTTT.

In this sample, this clone turned up once. The genes are TRBV4-1 and TRBJ1-5; D is possibly TRBD1 (5 bases). The CDR3 consists of 15 residues. V gave up 1 base and J gave up 3 bases, with 10 bases separating them. Germline CDR1 MGHRA, CDR2 YSYEKL. CDR3 in amino acids: CASSQVAGPNQPQHF. CDR3 sequence (DNA): TGCGCCAGCAGCCAAGTAGCAGGGCCCAATCAGCCCCAGCATTTT.

The genes are TRBV28 and TRBJ1-1, with 7 bases that match TRBD1. Germline V gene sequence: CDR1 MDHEN, CDR2 SYDVKM. The length of the CDR3 is 13 residues. V shed 2 bases, J shed 10 bases, and the junction held 7 bases outside the gene matches. CDR3 nucleotide sequence: TGTGCCAGCAGTTTAAGTGCAGGGGGGGCAGCTTTCTTT. Amino acids: CASSLSAGGAAFF.

The chain is built from TRBV18 and TRBJ2-5, with D perhaps TRBD1 (6 bases). Trimming took off 6 bases at V and 4 bases at J, with 15 bases between the two ends. CDR1 is KGHSH, CDR2 LQKENI, per germline. The CDR3 extends over 14 amino acids. CDR3: CASSPIGGGETQYF. CDR3 nucleotides: TGTGCCAGCTCCCCCATAGGGGGTGGAGAGACCCAGTACTTC.

The chain couples TRBV2 to TRBJ2-1, with D perhaps TRBD2 (6 bases). Germline V gene lookup returns CDR1 SNHLY and CDR2 FYNNEI. Trimming pared 4 bases from V and 3 bases from J, leaving 13 bases between. The CDR3 has 15 amino acids. CDR3 DNA sequence: TGTGCCAGCAGTGTAGATGGCGGGGTCTACAATGAGCAGTTCTTC. Protein sequence: CASSVDGGVYNEQFF.

This clone was seen only a few times. This rearrangement joins TRBV15 to TRBJ2-3; TRBD2 matches 12 bases. Germline CDR1 is LNHNV and CDR2 is YYDKDF (reference sequence). The CDR3 loop spans 17 amino acids. V trimming: 3 bases; J trimming: 0 bases; junction bases outside the gene matches: 4. The CDR3 DNA follows: TGTGCCACCAGCAGCCCTAGCGGGAGGGCTAGCACAGATACGCAGTATTTT. Translated: CATSSPSGRASTDTQYF.

J is TRBJ2-3 and V is TRBV5-6; D not resolved. With 3 bases removed from V and 5 bases from J, the gap between germline ends came to 4 bases. The CDR3 totals 11 residues. Per the germline V gene, CDR1 is SGHDT and CDR2 is YYEEEE. As DNA, the CDR3 is TGTGCCAGCAGCTCGCTAGATACGCAGTATTTT. Protein sequence: CASSSLDTQYF.

Comments on this clone: In the same sample, other DNA sequences code for this CDR3. The chain has TRBV18 and TRBJ2-2, with D possibly matching TRBD2 (6 bases). CDR1 and CDR2 (germline): KGHSH, LQKENI. The CDR3 is 16 amino acids. Trimming removed 3 bases at V and 2 bases at J, with 13 bases between. The CDR3 nucleotides read TGTGCCAGCTCACCTCCTCGCGGGACCAACACCGGGGAGCTGTTTTTT. It codes for CASSPPRGTNTGELFF.

This chain connects TRBV5-4 to TRBJ1-1; D is perhaps TRBD1 (6 bases). This CDR3 spans 16 amino acids. Germline loops: CDR1 SGHNT, CDR2 YYREEE (reference sequence). V was cut by 4 bases and J by 2 bases, with 18 bases left in between. The CDR3 here is CASSPQQGIGNTEAFF. In nucleotides, the CDR3 is TGTGCCAGCAGCCCACAACAGGGAATAGGAAACACTGAAGCTTTCTTT.

The V call is TRBV5-6, the J call TRBJ2-1; D ambiguous. CDR1 and CDR2 (germline): SGHDT, YYEEEE. Trimming took 0 bases from V and 2 from J, leaving 9 bases between them. This CDR3 is 15 amino acids long. The CDR3 DNA is TGTGCCAGCAGCTTGGGGCCCAATCCCTACAATGAGCAGTTCTTC. It codes for CASSLGPNPYNEQFF.

This clone came up once. This sequence joins TRBV5-1 and TRBJ1-2; TRBD1 aligns across 9 bases. J lost 4 bases, V lost 5 bases, and 6 bases had no gene match. Germline V gene data show CDR1 as SGHRS and CDR2 as YFSETQ. There are 14 residues in the CDR3. This chain's CDR3 is CASRLTGGSYGYTF. CDR3 in DNA: TGCGCCAGCAGACTGACAGGGGGAAGCTATGGCTACACCTTC.

This clone was seen once. The chain carries TRBV5-1 and TRBJ2-1; 7 bases map to TRBD2. The CDR3 totals 12 residues. Germline CDR1 and CDR2: SGHRS and YFSETQ. Trimming took 5 bases from V and 6 from J; bases not matched to a gene: 2. CDR3 bases: TGCGCCAGCAGGACGGGGGGCAATGAGCAGTTCTTC. It translates to CASRTGGNEQFF.